Shown below are 26 T cell receptor beta chains from a single sample sequenced in a study of circulating tumor DNA in untreated peripheral T-cell lymphoma. Generated by immunoSEQ multiplex PCR, the TCRdb table keeps only in-frame clones and is missing some. The repertoire holds about 5,000 clones, with around 66% as singletons. Sequences were obtained from tumor tissue. The receptors shown here come from a human donor with peripheral T-cell lymphoma.

CDR3 sequence reads: CASSFAGSRADTQYF. CDR3 DNA sequence: TGTGCCAGCAGCTTTGCCGGGAGTCGCGCAGATACGCAGTATTTT. The rearrangement uses TRBV7-4 and TRBJ2-3; a weak D match, TRBD2 (6 bases). CDR1 and CDR2 (germline): SGHVT, SQSDAQ. CDR3 length equals 15 residues. Trimming left V 3 bases short and J 4 bases short, with 14 bases between.

This chain joins TRBV12-5 and TRBJ1-1, with a tentative D call TRBD1 (6 bases). This CDR3 spans 14 amino acids. Germline loops: CDR1 LGHNT, CDR2 FRNRAP. Trimming pared 7 bases from V and 1 base from J, leaving 13 bases between. In nucleotides, the CDR3 is TGTGCTAGTGCCTTGAGGGGGGCGAACACTGAAGCTTTCTTT. This gives the protein CASALRGANTEAFF.

This clone has only a few counts. This chain uses TRBV19 with TRBJ2-7; D might be TRBD1 or TRBD2, each matching 5 bases. CDR3 length: 18 residues. CDR1 and CDR2 from the germline V gene are LNHDA and SQIVND (reference sequence). V shed 6 bases and J shed 5 bases, with 29 bases lying between them. In DNA, the CDR3 is TGTGCCAGTAGCACCATAGGGCCCCCGGTGGGGACCGCCCACGAGCAGTACTTC. Encoded protein: CASSTIGPPVGTAHEQYF.

The rearrangement joins TRBV6-8 to TRBJ1-1, with D possibly matching TRBD1 (5 bases). V lost 2 bases and J 4 bases, leaving 11 bases between the germline ends. CDR1 MNHGY and CDR2 SAAAGT come from the germline V gene. The CDR3 spans 14 residues. DNA of the CDR3: TGTGCCAGCAGTTACCAGGGACCTGCCACTGAAGCTTTCTTT. Protein: CASSYQGPATEAFF.

V usage is TRBV15 and J usage is TRBJ2-3, with D perhaps being TRBD1 or TRBD2 (5 bases each). Trimming removed 3 bases at V and 3 bases at J, with 10 bases between. The CDR3 extends over 14 amino acids. Germline V gives CDR1 LNHNV, CDR2 YYDKDF (reference sequence). Written as DNA, the CDR3 is TGTGCCACCAGCAGCGAGGGGTTGACAGATACGCAGTATTTT. Its protein product is CATSSEGLTDTQYF.

The chain employs TRBV18 and TRBJ1-4; D is unresolved. CDR1 and CDR2 (germline): KGHSH, LQKENI. CDR3 length: 14 residues. Trimming took 1 base from V and 8 from J, leaving 11 bases between them. CDR3 in DNA: TGTGCCAGCTCACCACGAAACAGTGGCGAAAAACTGTTTTTT. Its protein product is CASSPRNSGEKLFF. The entire variable domain, with the rest obtained from reference TRBV18 and TRBJ1-4, is as follows: NAGVMQNPRHLVRRRGQEARLRCSPMKGHSHVYWYRQLPEEGLKFMVYLQKENIIDESGMPKERFSAEFPKEGPSILRIQQVVRGDSAAYFCASSPRNSGEKLFFGSGTQLSVL.

This clone was seen more than once but under ten times. The chain couples TRBV19 to TRBJ1-1, with 11 positions matching TRBD1. Unmatched junction bases numbered 3, after V lost 0 bases and J lost 9 bases. Per the germline V gene, CDR1 is LNHDA and CDR2 is SQIVND (reference sequence). This CDR3 is 14 amino acids long. CDR3 DNA sequence: TGTGCCAGTAGTATAGACGGGACAGGGGGTCAAGCTTTCTTT. Residues: CASSIDGTGGQAFF. The variable domain in full, with the rest retrieved from reference TRBV19 and TRBJ1-1, is DGGITQSPKYLFRKEGQNVTLSCEQNLNHDAMYWYRQDPGQGLRLIYYSQIVNDFQKGDIAEGYSVSREKKESFPLTVTSAQKNPTAFYLCASSIDGTGGQAFFGQGTRLTVV.

As DNA, the CDR3 is TGCAGCGTCAAGACGGGCACAGATACGCAGTATTTT. Amino acid sequence: CSVKTGTDTQYF. J is TRBJ2-3 and V is TRBV29-1; D unresolved. CDR1 is SQVTM and CDR2 is ANQGSEA in the germline V gene. This CDR3 comprises 12 residues. With 6 bases removed from V and 1 base from J, the gap between germline ends came to 8 bases.

This rearrangement joins TRBV25-1 to TRBJ2-2; TRBD2 is a possible D gene (6 bases). The CDR3 loop spans 15 amino acids. CDR1 and CDR2 (germline): MGHDK, SYGVNS. V lost 1 base and J 5 bases, leaving 11 bases between the germline ends. The CDR3 reads CASSELKGRTGELFF. The CDR3 DNA reads TGTGCCAGCAGTGAATTAAAGGGGAGGACCGGGGAGCTGTTTTTT.

The chain employs TRBV19 and TRBJ2-5; 8 nucleotides match TRBD1. In germline, CDR1 is LNHDA, CDR2 SQIVND (reference sequence). This CDR3 comprises 18 residues. V lost 5 bases, J lost 2 bases, and 16 bases stayed unmatched. The CDR3 DNA sequence: TGTGCCAGTAGTCCAAAGGGTCCCTTTACAGGGGGGCAAGAGACCCAGTACTTC. It yields the protein CASSPKGPFTGGQETQYF.

The rearrangement uses TRBV19 and TRBJ2-1, with D possibly being TRBD1 (6 bases). The V gene lost 0 bases and the J gene lost 0 bases, with 9 bases spanning the gap. Per the germline V gene, CDR1 is LNHDA and CDR2 is SQIVND (reference sequence). The CDR3 is 16 amino acids. In DNA, the CDR3 is TGTGCCAGTAGTATAGACGGGACAAGCTCCTACAATGAGCAGTTCTTC. This sequence encodes CASSIDGTSSYNEQFF.

The CDR3 region has the DNA TGTGCCAGCTCACCACAGAGTACGAACACTGAAGCTTTCTTT. This encodes CASSPQSTNTEAFF. The chain recombines TRBV18 with TRBJ1-1, with D unclear. CDR3 length: 14 residues. V was pared by 1 base and J by 1 base, with 7 bases between. The germline gives CDR1 KGHSH, CDR2 LQKENI.

The CDR3: CASSPSTYEQYF. As DNA, the CDR3 is TGTGCCAGCTCACCCAGTACCTACGAGCAGTACTTC. J is TRBJ2-7 and V is TRBV18; D is unresolved. V was shortened by 3 bases and J by 2 bases, with 5 bases between the two germline ends. Germline values: CDR1 KGHSH, CDR2 LQKENI. The CDR3 runs 12 residues.

The chain has TRBV12-5 and TRBJ2-2, with no clear D. V was cut by 2 bases and J by 6 bases, with 4 bases left in between. The CDR3 is made up of 12 amino acids. Germline CDR1 reads LGHNT; CDR2 reads FRNRAP. CDR3 sequence: CASGLYPGELFF. Here the CDR3 DNA reads TGTGCTAGTGGTTTGTATCCCGGGGAGCTGTTTTTT.

This chain links TRBV11-3 with TRBJ2-5, with TRBD1 matching 11 bases. The CDR3 spans 14 residues. The V and J ends lost 5 bases and 5 bases, in that order; junction bases with no gene match: 4. Per the germline V gene, CDR1 is SGHNT and CDR2 is YENEEA. The CDR3 coding sequence is TGTGCCAGCAGCCGGACAGGGGGCGCCGAGACCCAGTACTTC. This sequence encodes CASSRTGGAETQYF.

The V and J genes are TRBV7-5 and TRBJ1-3. TRBV7-5 is tagged as a pseudogene. The CDR3 runs to 15 residues. CDR3 bases: TGTGCCAGCAGCCCTCGGGCAGACTCTGGAAACACCATATATTTT. Protein product: CASSPRADSGNTIYF.

The J gene is TRBJ1-5, the V gene TRBV28, with TRBD1 matching over 7 bases. Germline V gene data show CDR1 as MDHEN and CDR2 as SYDVKM. The trim removed 3 bases at V and 5 bases at J, leaving 4 bases unmatched. CDR3 length: 14 amino acids. CDR3 in amino acids: CASSFRDRYQPQHF. For the CDR3, the DNA is TGTGCCAGCAGTTTCCGGGACAGATATCAGCCCCAGCATTTT. The full variable domain, in which reference TRBV28 and TRBJ1-5 provide the parts outside the CDR3, is DVKVTQSSRYLVKRTGEKVFLECVQDMDHENMFWYRQDPGLGLRLIYFSYDVKMKEKGDIPEGYSVSREKKERFSLILESASTNQTSMYLCASSFRDRYQPQHFGDGTRLSIL.

The rearrangement uses TRBV19 and TRBJ2-7; no firm D call. Trimming left V 3 bases short and J 4 bases short, with 22 bases between. CDR1 is LNHDA, CDR2 SQIVND, per germline (reference sequence). CDR3 length: 17 residues. CDR3 in amino acids: CASSMLNPLIRNYEQYF. The CDR3 DNA follows: TGTGCCAGTAGTATGCTCAACCCCTTAATCCGAAATTACGAGCAGTACTTC.

The gene calls are TRBV29-1 and TRBJ2-3; D might be TRBD1 (6 bases). The germline V gene has CDR1 SQVTM and CDR2 ANQGSEA. V dropped 3 bases and J dropped 0 bases, with 13 bases sitting between them. The CDR3 length is 15 residues. The CDR3 region has the DNA TGCAGCGTTGAGCCCCGACAGGAGAGCACAGATACGCAGTATTTT. Its translation is CSVEPRQESTDTQYF.

J is TRBJ2-3 and V is TRBV12-2; the table's D call, TRBD1, has no DNA check behind it. TRBV12-2 is reported as a pseudogene. The CDR3 runs to 16 residues. The chain's CDR3 is CAIGPGGERGTDTQYF. The CDR3 DNA reads TGTGCCATCGGTCCAGGGGGCGAGAGAGGCACAGATACGCAGTATTTT.

The rearrangement joins TRBV6-4 to TRBJ2-1; D gene uncertain. CDR3 size: 15 residues. V gave up 3 bases and J gave up 0 bases, with 9 bases separating them. The germline CDR1 and CDR2 sequences are MRHNA and SNTAGT. The CDR3 loop is CASSDGRSSYNEQFF. CDR3 coding DNA: TGTGCCAGCAGTGATGGACGGAGCTCCTACAATGAGCAGTTCTTC.

V gene TRBV2 combines with J gene TRBJ2-1; 9 bases align to TRBD1. This CDR3 contains 16 residues. J was trimmed by 3 bases and V by 2 bases; bases with no gene match: 5. From germline, CDR1 is SNHLY and CDR2 FYNNEI. The CDR3 is CASSETGTGIYNEQFF. CDR3 DNA sequence: TGTGCCAGCAGTGAAACCGGGACAGGGATCTACAATGAGCAGTTCTTC.

This clone has just a few counts. Relative to the germline gene, one junction end is altered; a read error may explain this. The chain links TRBV11-3 to TRBJ2-7; possibly TRBD1 for D (5 bases). The germline V gene encodes CDR1 SGHNT and CDR2 YENEEA. The CDR3 sequence is 15 residues long. CDR3 sequence reads: CASSLGQGNSYEQYF. In nucleotides, the CDR3 is TGTGCCAGCAGCTTAGGGCAGGGCAACTCCTATGAGCAGTACTTC.

The V and J genes are TRBV1 and TRBJ2-7; TRBD2, the table's D call, lacks a check against the DNA. TRBV1 is designated a pseudogene. There are 17 residues in the CDR3. The CDR3 here is CASSQDRTSGRSYEQYF. In DNA, the CDR3 is TGCGCCAGCAGCCAAGATCGGACTAGCGGGAGATCCTACGAGCAGTACTTC.

The chain joins TRBV14 to TRBJ1-2, with a tentative D call TRBD1 (6 bases). The CDR3 contains 14 residues. Trimming stripped 4 bases from V and 4 bases from J, with 13 bases between. Germline assignment: CDR1 SGHDN and CDR2 FVKESK. In DNA form, the CDR3 reads TGTGCCAGCAGCCCCGGGGGGCAGGGCTATGGCTACACCTTC. Translating gives CASSPGGQGYGYTF.

This clone was seen a handful of times. This chain joins TRBV29-1 and TRBJ2-3; TRBD1 is a possible D gene (5 bases). This CDR3 has 14 residues. CDR1 is SQVTM and CDR2 is ANQGSEA in the germline V gene. Trimming cost V 3 bases and J 6 bases, with 16 bases left between them. The CDR3 is CSVDAGRGGDTQYF. The CDR3 DNA sequence: TGCAGCGTTGATGCCGGAAGGGGCGGCGATACGCAGTATTTT.